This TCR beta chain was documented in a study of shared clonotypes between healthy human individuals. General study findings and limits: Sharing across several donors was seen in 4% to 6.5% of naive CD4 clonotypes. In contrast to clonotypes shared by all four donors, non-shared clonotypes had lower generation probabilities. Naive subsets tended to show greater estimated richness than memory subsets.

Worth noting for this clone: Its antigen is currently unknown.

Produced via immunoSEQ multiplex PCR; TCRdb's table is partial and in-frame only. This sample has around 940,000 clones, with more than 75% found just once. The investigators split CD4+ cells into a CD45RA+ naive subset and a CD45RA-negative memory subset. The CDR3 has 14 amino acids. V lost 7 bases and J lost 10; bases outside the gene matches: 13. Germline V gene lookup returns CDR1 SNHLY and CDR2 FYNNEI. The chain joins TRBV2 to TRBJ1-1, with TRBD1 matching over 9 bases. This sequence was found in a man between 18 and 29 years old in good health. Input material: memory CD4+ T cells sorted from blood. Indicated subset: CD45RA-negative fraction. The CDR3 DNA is TGTGCCAGCACCCCCGGGACACAGGGGGCCCGAGCTTTCTTT. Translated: CASTPGTQGARAFF.